These 11 T cell receptor beta chains originate from one sample sequenced in a study of cytomegalovirus exposure and HLA in healthy donors (dated by TCRdb to 2015 to 2018). Library preparation was by the immunoSEQ multiplex PCR assay. For the multiplex PCR, a mixture combining 60 forward primers for TCR Vbeta segments and 13 reverse primers for TCR Jbeta segments was used. TCRdb carries this immuneACCESS record with in-frame sequences only. Its versions omit some clonotypes, under half of them owing to an unresolved V gene in the studies checked, with the rest unexplained. The sample table lists about 94,000 clones, over 65% of them with a count of one. The ten largest clones add up to 10% to 13% of the sample. What was sequenced was PBMCs. Receptor source: a human donor in good health.

This rearrangement joins TRBV7-6 to TRBJ2-7; D perhaps matches TRBD1 (5 bases). Per the germline V gene, CDR1 is SGHVS and CDR2 is FNYEAQ. V dropped 0 bases and J dropped 5 bases, with 8 bases sitting between them. The CDR3 totals 13 residues. The CDR3 nucleotides read TGTGCCAGCAGCTTAGCAGCAGGGAACGAGCAGTACTTC. Its protein product is CASSLAAGNEQYF.

This clone was counted a few times. The chain employs TRBV7-2 and TRBJ2-1, with D perhaps matching TRBD1 (5 bases). There are 15 residues in the CDR3. The V end was cut by 5 bases, the J end by 5 bases, with 16 bases between. In germline, CDR1 is SGHTA, CDR2 FQGNSA. CDR3 sequence reads: CASSQGRFRHNEQFF. In nucleotides, the CDR3 is TGTGCCAGCAGCCAGGGAAGGTTCCGTCACAATGAGCAGTTCTTC.

The chain uses TRBV4-3 and TRBJ2-3, with a weak D call TRBD1 (6 bases). The V gene's germline CDR1 is LGHNA and CDR2 YSLEER. The CDR3 extends over 16 amino acids. The germline V and J ends were trimmed by 0 bases and 2 bases, with 12 bases remaining between them. The CDR3 reads CASSQDLDSLTDTQYF. In DNA, the CDR3 is TGCGCCAGCAGCCAAGACTTGGACAGCCTCACAGATACGCAGTATTTT.

This chain links TRBV6-4 with TRBJ1-1; D ambiguous. Germline CDR1 reads MRHNA; CDR2 reads SNTAGT. The CDR3 is made up of 13 amino acids. V lost 2 bases and J lost 4, with 8 bases in between. CDR3 in DNA: TGTGCCAGCAGTGACCAAGGGAGCACTGAAGCTTTCTTT. This gives the protein CASSDQGSTEAFF.

V usage is TRBV12-5 and J usage is TRBJ2-7; possible D gene TRBD1, 6 bases. Looked up from germline, CDR1 is LGHNT and CDR2 is FRNRAP. V was cut by 5 bases and J by 2 bases, with 13 bases left in between. This CDR3 has 14 amino acids. The CDR3 sequence is CASGGTSGTYEQYF. The CDR3 DNA reads as TGTGCTAGTGGTGGGACATCCGGGACCTACGAGCAGTACTTC.

This CDR3 reads CASSFAATYEQYF. DNA of the CDR3: TGTGCCAGCAGCTTCGCGGCCACTTACGAGCAGTACTTC. The rearrangement uses TRBV7-2 and TRBJ2-7; D is unresolved. Trimming left V 3 bases short and J 4 bases short, with 10 bases between. Germline V gene sequence: CDR1 SGHTA, CDR2 FQGNSA. The CDR3 length is 13 residues.

The chain uses TRBV6-6 and TRBJ2-7; D is perhaps TRBD1 (5 bases). Germline V CDR1 and CDR2: MNHNY, SVGAGI (reference sequence). Trimming cost V 5 bases and J 3 bases, with 11 bases left between them. The CDR3 runs to 13 residues. In DNA, the CDR3 is TGTGCCAGCAGTCAGGACAAGTTCTACGAGCAGTACTTC. Residues: CASSQDKFYEQYF.

The gene calls are TRBV13 and TRBJ2-1, with TRBD2 matching over 7 bases. CDR1 PRHDT and CDR2 FYEKMQ come from the germline V gene (reference sequence). The CDR3 has 15 amino acids. V lost 0 bases to trimming and J lost 7 bases; unmatched junction nucleotides: 6. CDR3 bases: TGTGCCAGCAGCTTAGGAGGGACTACCTTTAATGAGCAGTTCTTC. As protein: CASSLGGTTFNEQFF.

The chain links TRBV7-7 to TRBJ2-5; TRBD2 agrees at 7 bases. After removal of 1 base from V and 5 bases from J, the junction contained 1 base not matched to a gene. CDR1 is SSHAT and CDR2 is FNYEAQ in the germline V gene (reference sequence). This CDR3 spans 13 amino acids. The CDR3 DNA sequence: TGTGCCAGCAGCTTAGGCGGGAGTGAGACCCAGTACTTC. This encodes CASSLGGSETQYF.

This chain connects TRBV2 to TRBJ1-6; D perhaps matches TRBD1 (5 bases). V was pared by 6 bases and J by 6 bases, with 9 bases between. This CDR3 is built from 13 residues. The germline gives CDR1 SNHLY, CDR2 FYNNEI. In DNA form, the CDR3 reads TGTGCCAGCAGCGGACAACCTAATTCACCCCTCCACTTT. Amino acids: CASSGQPNSPLHF. The full variable domain, completed using reference TRBV2 and TRBJ1-6, is EPEVTQTPSHQVTQMGQEVILRCVPISNHLYFYWYRQILGQKVEFLVSFYNNEISEKSEIFDDQFSVERPDGSNFTLKIRSTKLEDSAMYFCASSGQPNSPLHFGNGTRLTVT.

The chain couples TRBV2 to TRBJ2-7; 12 bases line up with TRBD2. Germline values: CDR1 SNHLY, CDR2 FYNNEI. Germline trimming cut 8 bases from V and 3 bases from J; bases unmatched to any gene: 5. There are 14 residues in the CDR3. The CDR3 DNA is TGTGCCAGCCAACTAGCGGGGGGCCTCTACGAGCAGTACTTC. This gives the protein CASQLAGGLYEQYF.